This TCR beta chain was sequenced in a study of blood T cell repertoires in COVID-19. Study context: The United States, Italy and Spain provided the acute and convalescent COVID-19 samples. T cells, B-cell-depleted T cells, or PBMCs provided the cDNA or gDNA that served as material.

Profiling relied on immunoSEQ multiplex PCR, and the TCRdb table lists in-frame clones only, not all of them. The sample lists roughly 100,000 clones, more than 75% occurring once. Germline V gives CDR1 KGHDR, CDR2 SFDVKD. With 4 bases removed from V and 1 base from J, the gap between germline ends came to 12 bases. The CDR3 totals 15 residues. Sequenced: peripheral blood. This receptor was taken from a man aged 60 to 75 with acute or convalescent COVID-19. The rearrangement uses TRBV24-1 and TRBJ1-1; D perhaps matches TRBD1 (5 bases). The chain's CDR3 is CATSDPTGGNTEAFF. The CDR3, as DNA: TGTGCCACCAGTGACCCCACCGGGGGGAACACTGAAGCTTTCTTT.